The entry below gives a single TCR beta chain sequence along with its context. The CDR3 runs 16 residues. V lost 4 bases and J lost 2; bases outside the gene matches: 5. These data originate in a study of blood T cell repertoires in COVID-19. Study background: Collection of acute and convalescent COVID-19 samples took place in the United States, Italy and Spain.

Clones were sequenced by immunoSEQ multiplex PCR, and TCRdb holds only the in-frame ones, with some missing. Of under 250,000 clones listed, roughly 84% are singletons. Sample: peripheral blood. This chain uses TRBV5-3 with TRBJ2-7, with 14 bases that match TRBD2. TRBV5-3 counts as an open reading frame of uncertain function. This clonotype originated in a man aged 50 or older with active or convalescent COVID-19. For the CDR3, the DNA is TGTGCCAGAAGCCCGGGACTAGCGGGGGCTGCCTACGAGCAGTACTTC. Its translation: CARSPGLAGAAYEQYF.